The 29 T cell receptor beta chains below come from one sample, sequenced in a study of cytomegalovirus exposure and HLA in healthy donors. A multiplex PCR was run with 60 Vbeta primers and 13 Jbeta primers. Profiled with immunoSEQ multiplex PCR; TCRdb holds only in-frame clones, not every one. The sample holds under 200,000 clones, around 79% seen once. Sequenced: PBMCs. The receptors were gathered from a young woman in good health and CMV-seropositive.

The rearrangement joins TRBV19 to TRBJ2-3; 15 bases map to TRBD2. V shed 3 bases, J shed 4 bases, and the junction held 11 bases outside the gene matches. From germline, CDR1 is LNHDA and CDR2 SQIVND (reference sequence). CDR3 size: 19 residues. The CDR3 region is CASSMTGLAGGFTPDTQYF. Written as DNA, the CDR3 is TGTGCCAGTAGTATGACGGGACTAGCGGGGGGCTTCACCCCAGATACGCAGTATTTT.

This sequence joins TRBV5-1 and TRBJ2-7; the D gene is possibly TRBD2 (6 bases). V was shortened by 1 base and J by 0 bases, with 11 bases between the two germline ends. The CDR3 consists of 15 residues. CDR1 and CDR2 from the germline V gene are SGHRS and YFSETQ. CDR3 amino acids: CASSLLHGSSYEQYF. Here the CDR3 DNA reads TGCGCCAGCAGCTTGTTGCACGGGAGCTCCTACGAGCAGTACTTC.

This clone was detected only a few times. This rearrangement joins TRBV6-1 to TRBJ1-4; D is unclear. CDR1 and CDR2 from the germline V gene are MNHNS and SASEGT. CDR3 size: 16 residues. V was clipped by 1 base and J by 0 bases, with 9 bases between them. The DNA for the CDR3 is TGTGCCAGCAGTGAAGGTCGGGGAACAACTAATGAAAAACTGTTTTTT. It codes for CASSEGRGTTNEKLFF.

J is TRBJ1-2 and V is TRBV5-4; no clear D. Germline CDR1 SGHNT, CDR2 YYREEE (reference sequence). The CDR3 length is 14 residues. Trimming took 4 bases from V and 3 from J, leaving 13 bases between them. The CDR3, as DNA: TGTGCCAGCAGCACACGGGGTTTCGACTATGGCTACACCTTC. It codes for CASSTRGFDYGYTF.

This clone showed up just once. V is TRBV2 and J is TRBJ1-2; tentative D call: TRBD1 (5 bases). The length of the CDR3 is 14 residues. The germline V gene encodes CDR1 SNHLY and CDR2 FYNNEI. V was trimmed by 8 bases and J by 6 bases, leaving 19 bases between them. CDR3: CASVKEEGRNGYTF. In DNA form, the CDR3 reads TGTGCCAGCGTCAAGGAGGAGGGGAGGAATGGCTACACCTTC.

The chain uses TRBV20-1 and TRBJ1-1; D not resolved. The CDR3 has 8 residues. The V and J ends lost 5 bases and 10 bases respectively, with 5 bases between them. The germline gives CDR1 DFQATT, CDR2 SNEGSKA (reference sequence). The CDR3 reads CSAGGAFF. CDR3 bases: TGCAGTGCTGGCGGAGCTTTCTTT.

This chain connects TRBV15 to TRBJ2-1; 14 bases align to TRBD2. Germline CDR1 is LNHNV and CDR2 is YYDKDF (reference sequence). V lost 0 bases to trimming and J lost 6 bases; unmatched junction nucleotides: 13. This CDR3 has 20 residues. The CDR3 sequence: CATSRDLVMRLAGGGNEQFF. The CDR3 nucleotides are TGTGCCACCAGCAGAGATCTAGTAATGAGACTAGCGGGGGGGGGCAATGAGCAGTTCTTC.

This clone appeared a few times. The chain has TRBV10-2 and TRBJ1-6; D is undetermined. V dropped 7 bases and J dropped 9 bases, with 10 bases sitting between them. The CDR3 contains 12 residues. Germline assignment: CDR1 WSHSY and CDR2 SAAADI. The CDR3 nucleotides read TGCGCCAGCACCAGACCGGGTTCACCCCTCCACTTT. This encodes CASTRPGSPLHF.

The chain uses TRBV2 and TRBJ1-1; a possible D gene is TRBD1 (6 bases). This CDR3 comprises 13 residues. V lost 9 bases to trimming and J lost 1 base, with 12 bases between them. The germline V gene encodes CDR1 SNHLY and CDR2 FYNNEI. The chain's CDR3 is CASGGDQNTEAFF. The CDR3 coding sequence is TGTGCCAGTGGGGGCGACCAGAACACTGAAGCTTTCTTT. The whole variable domain, filled in from reference TRBV2 and TRBJ1-1, reads EPEVTQTPSHQVTQMGQEVILRCVPISNHLYFYWYRQILGQKVEFLVSFYNNEISEKSEIFDDQFSVERPDGSNFTLKIRSTKLEDSAMYFCASGGDQNTEAFFGQGTRLTVV.

This chain joins TRBV4-3 and TRBJ2-7; 7 nucleotides match TRBD1. The J segment lost 1 base and the V segment lost 4 bases, leaving 1 base of the junction unmatched. Per germline, CDR1 LGHNA and CDR2 YSLEER. The CDR3 has 13 residues. For the CDR3, the DNA is TGCGCCAGCAGCCCGACAGGGTCCTACGAGCAGTACTTC. Its translation: CASSPTGSYEQYF.

The chain is built from TRBV28 and TRBJ2-3; 8 bases agree with TRBD1. The CDR3 consists of 14 residues. V was pared by 6 bases and J by 6 bases, with 8 bases of the junction left unmatched. CDR1 MDHEN and CDR2 SYDVKM come from the germline V gene. The CDR3 coding sequence is TGTGCCAGCAGGAACGGACAGGGTGCGGATACGCAGTATTTT. Amino acids: CASRNGQGADTQYF.

The chain couples TRBV5-1 to TRBJ1-4; D is unresolved. Germline V lookup: CDR1 SGHRS, CDR2 YFSETQ. V shed 4 bases and J shed 2 bases, with 12 bases lying between them. CDR3 size: 15 residues. The CDR3, as DNA: TGCGCCAGCAGCCCCGGGAAGGTTACTAATGAAAAACTGTTTTTT. Translating gives CASSPGKVTNEKLFF.

The chain joins TRBV19 to TRBJ2-7, with D maybe TRBD2 (6 bases). The CDR3 spans 15 residues. V lost 5 bases to trimming and J lost 2 bases, with 16 bases between them. Germline CDR1 reads LNHDA; CDR2 reads SQIVND (reference sequence). CDR3 loop: CASSPSGGVTYEQYF. CDR3 nucleotides: TGTGCCAGTAGTCCCTCAGGAGGGGTTACCTACGAGCAGTACTTC.

The V and J genes are TRBV4-2 and TRBJ1-2; possibly TRBD1 for D (6 bases). The CDR3 spans 16 residues. The germline V gene has CDR1 LGHNA and CDR2 YNFKEQ. The V and J ends lost 3 bases and 7 bases respectively, with 21 bases between them. The CDR3 here is CASSQFSGQSTGGYTF. CDR3 nucleotide sequence: TGTGCCAGCAGCCAGTTCTCCGGACAGAGTACAGGTGGCTACACCTTC.

This clone has just a few counts. The chain joins TRBV4-3 to TRBJ2-1; 9 nucleotides agree with TRBD2. J gave up 9 bases and V 1 base, and 4 bases lay outside the gene matches. CDR1 LGHNA and CDR2 YSLEER come from the germline V gene. The CDR3 totals 14 residues. As DNA, the CDR3 is TGCGCCAGCAGCCAAGGGGCGGGGGGGCTTGAGCAGTTCTTC. Protein product: CASSQGAGGLEQFF.

The genes are TRBV5-6 and TRBJ2-3, with 8 positions matching TRBD2. The J segment lost 4 bases and the V segment lost 1 base, leaving 8 bases of the junction unmatched. Germline CDR1 and CDR2: SGHDT and YYEEEE. The CDR3 is 16 amino acids. CDR3 protein: CASSLRVSGISDTQYF. CDR3 nucleotides: TGTGCCAGCAGCTTGCGGGTTAGCGGGATATCAGATACGCAGTATTTT.

The gene calls are TRBV27 and TRBJ1-1, with D perhaps matching TRBD1 (5 bases). The CDR3 has 15 residues. V was pared by 7 bases and J by 0 bases, with 15 bases between. Germline CDR1 and CDR2: MNHEY and SMNVEV (reference sequence). The CDR3 DNA reads as TGTGCCAGCACCCCCTTCGGGGGGATGAACACTGAAGCTTTCTTT. Its protein is CASTPFGGMNTEAFF.

This clone was seen a single time. The chain has TRBV7-6 and TRBJ1-3; D is unresolved. The V end was cut by 1 base, the J end by 4 bases, with 8 bases between. The CDR3 spans 14 residues. The germline CDR1 and CDR2 sequences are SGHVS and FNYEAQ. The CDR3 DNA follows: TGTGCCAGCAGCTTAGGCGCGAGGGGAAACACCATATATTTT. It encodes CASSLGARGNTIYF.

The chain recombines TRBV7-9 with TRBJ2-1, with TRBD1 as a possible D gene (7 bases). This CDR3 is built from 17 residues. Per germline, CDR1 SEHNR and CDR2 FQNEAQ (reference sequence). Trimming pared 5 bases from V and 4 bases from J, leaving 21 bases between. The CDR3 DNA is TGTGCCAGCAGCCCGACGGGGGCAGGGGGTACGTACAATGAGCAGTTCTTC. This gives the protein CASSPTGAGGTYNEQFF.

This rearrangement joins TRBV5-4 to TRBJ2-1; TRBD2 matches 10 bases. V gave up 4 bases and J gave up 4 bases; unmatched junction bases: 5. This CDR3 region has 15 residues. Germline values: CDR1 SGHNT, CDR2 YYREEE (reference sequence). The DNA of the CDR3 is TGTGCCAGCAGCCCGGGACTAGCGAGATACAATGAGCAGTTCTTC. It is translated as CASSPGLARYNEQFF.

The rearrangement links TRBV5-1 to TRBJ2-5; 14 bases match TRBD2. Trimming at V came to 7 bases and at J to 5 bases, leaving 10 bases not matched to a gene. In germline, CDR1 is SGHRS, CDR2 YFSETQ. This CDR3 is built from 16 residues. The CDR3 bases are TGCGCCAGCGGCCCCGGGACTAGCGGGGGTAGGGAGACCCAGTACTTC. Translation: CASGPGTSGGRETQYF.

The chain couples TRBV4-3 to TRBJ1-1; D gene uncertain. Trimming cost V 0 bases and J 1 base, with 12 bases left between them. This CDR3 has 16 amino acids. The V gene's germline CDR1 is LGHNA and CDR2 YSLEER. For the CDR3, the DNA is TGCGCCAGCAGCCAAGATCTCGGGGTTGCGAACACTGAAGCTTTCTTT. Translation gives CASSQDLGVANTEAFF.

The chain recombines TRBV6-4 with TRBJ2-7, with TRBD2 identical over 9 bases. J lost 0 bases, V lost 2 bases, and 5 bases had no gene match. The CDR3 loop spans 16 amino acids. Germline assignment: CDR1 MRHNA and CDR2 SNTAGT. The CDR3 DNA is TGTGCCAGCAGTGACCGTAAGCGGGAGGCCTCCTACGAGCAGTACTTC. The encoded protein is CASSDRKREASYEQYF.

In the case of this clone: A junction end diverges from the germline sequence, so it may reflect a read error. J is TRBJ2-7 and V is TRBV2, with a weak D call TRBD2 (5 bases). The CDR3 length is 12 residues. CDR1 and CDR2 from the germline V gene are SNHLY and FYNNEI. DNA of the CDR3: TGTGCCATCAGTCCGGGATCCTACGAGCAGTACTTC. Its translation is CAISPGSYEQYF.

V and J are TRBV20-1 and TRBJ1-1; the D gene is possibly TRBD1 (6 bases). This CDR3 is built from 11 residues. Germline CDR1 is DFQATT and CDR2 is SNEGSKA (reference sequence). Trimming cost V 5 bases and J 8 bases, with 12 bases left between them. In DNA form, the CDR3 reads TGCAGTGCTCCGGGTCAGGGGGAAGCTTTCTTT. Translation: CSAPGQGEAFF.

CDR3 sequence (DNA): TGTGCCAGCAGTGAAGAGGGAGGGAAAATGAACACTGAAGCTTTCTTT. This encodes CASSEEGGKMNTEAFF. The chain carries TRBV6-1 and TRBJ1-1; D is undetermined. V lost 1 base to trimming and J lost 0 bases, with 12 bases between them. The CDR3 is made up of 16 amino acids. Germline loops: CDR1 MNHNS, CDR2 SASEGT.

The chain carries TRBV6-1 and TRBJ1-1; D remains unclear. The CDR3 extends over 15 amino acids. Germline CDR1 reads MNHNS; CDR2 reads SASEGT. The ends were cut back, 3 bases at V and 0 bases at J, with 11 bases in the middle. The CDR3 bases are TGTGCCAGCAGTGAGACGGTTACTATGAACACTGAAGCTTTCTTT. Amino acids: CASSETVTMNTEAFF.

The J gene is TRBJ2-7, the V gene TRBV4-1, with a tentative D call TRBD2 (5 bases). CDR1 is MGHRA, CDR2 YSYEKL, per germline. V was clipped by 0 bases and J by 3 bases, with 21 bases between them. The CDR3 length is 18 residues. DNA of the CDR3: TGCGCCAGCAGCCAAGATATGGGCGGGTTCCACCTTCTCTACGAGCAGTACTTC. Translated: CASSQDMGGFHLLYEQYF.

The J gene is TRBJ2-7, the V gene TRBV7-2; weak D call: TRBD1 (6 bases). The CDR3 runs to 15 residues. In germline, CDR1 is SGHTA, CDR2 FQGNSA. V was clipped by 5 bases and J by 2 bases, with 16 bases between them. The CDR3 DNA follows: TGTGCCAGCAGCGATCCCCGGGACACAGCCTACGAGCAGTACTTC. It specifies CASSDPRDTAYEQYF.